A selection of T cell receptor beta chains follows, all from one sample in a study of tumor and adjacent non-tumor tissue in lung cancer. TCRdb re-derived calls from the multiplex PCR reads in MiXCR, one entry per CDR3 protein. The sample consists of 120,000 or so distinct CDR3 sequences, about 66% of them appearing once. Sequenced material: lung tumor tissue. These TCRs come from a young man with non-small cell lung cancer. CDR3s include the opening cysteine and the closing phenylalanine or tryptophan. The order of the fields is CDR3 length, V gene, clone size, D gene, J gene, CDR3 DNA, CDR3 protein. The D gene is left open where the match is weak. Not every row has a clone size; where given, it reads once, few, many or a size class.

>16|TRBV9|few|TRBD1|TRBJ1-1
TGTGCCAGCAGCCCCCAAGGACAGGGGAGAGGGACTGAAGCTTTCTTT
CASSPQGQGRGTEAFF
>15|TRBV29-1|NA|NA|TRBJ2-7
TGCAGCATCCTGGTGGGGGAGAGGGGCTCCTACGAGCAGTGCTTC
CSILVGERGSYEQCF
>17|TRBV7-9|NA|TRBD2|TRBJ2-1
TGTGCCAGCAGCTCCCGACTAGCGGGAGGATCCTACGATGAGCAATTCTTC
CASSSRLAGGSYDEQFF
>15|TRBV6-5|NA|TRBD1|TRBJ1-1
TGTGCCCGCAAATCCGGGACAGGGGCGAACACTGAAGCTTTCTTT
CARKSGTGANTEAFF
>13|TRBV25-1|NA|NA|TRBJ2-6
TGTGCCGGTATCCAGGCGGGGGCCAACGTCCTGACTTTC
CAGIQAGANVLTF
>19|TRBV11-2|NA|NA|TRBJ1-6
TGTGCCAGCAGCAATGCTAAGCCCAGGGGTGGCTCCTATAATTCACCCCTCCACTTT
CASSNAKPRGGSYNSPLHF
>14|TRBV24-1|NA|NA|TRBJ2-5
TGTGCCTCCAGTGGACAGAGAGGGCAAGAGACCCAGTACTTC
CASSGQRGQETQYF
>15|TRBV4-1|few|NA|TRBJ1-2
TGCGCCAGCAGCCAAGATCAGGGATCTAACTATGGCTACACCTTC
CASSQDQGSNYGYTF
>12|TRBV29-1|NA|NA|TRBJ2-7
TGCATCGTGCTAGACAGAGCCTACGAGCAGTACTTC
CIVLDRAYEQYF
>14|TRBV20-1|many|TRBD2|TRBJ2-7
TGCAGTGCTAGCCCCCCGCGGGGGTTTCACGAGCAGTACTTC
CSASPPRGFHEQYF
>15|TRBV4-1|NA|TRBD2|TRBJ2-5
TGCGTCAGTAGCCCTCCGGGACTAGCGGAAGAGACCCAGTACTTC
CVSSPPGLAEETQYF
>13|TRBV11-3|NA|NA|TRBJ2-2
TGTGCCAGCAGCTTATTCAGCACCGGGTGGCTGTTTTTT
CASSLFSTGWLFF
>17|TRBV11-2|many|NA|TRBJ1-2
NA
CASSLDSFFGPGRGYTF
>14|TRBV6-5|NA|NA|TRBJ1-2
TGTCCCAGCAGTTTCGGTGAAATAAGTCAGGGCTACACCTTC
CPSSFGEISQGYTF
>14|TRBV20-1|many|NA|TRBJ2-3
TGCAGTGCTAGAAGGACAAGAAGCACAGATACGCAGTATTTT
CSARRTRSTDTQYF
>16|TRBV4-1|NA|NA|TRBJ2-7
TGCGCCAGCAGCCAAGATTCTAACAGGGGGGACTACGAGCAGTGCTTC
CASSQDSNRGDYEQCF
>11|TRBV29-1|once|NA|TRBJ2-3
TGTAGCGTTGGTTTGACAGATACGGAGTATTTT
CSVGLTDTEYF
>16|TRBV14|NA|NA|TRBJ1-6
TGTGCTAGCAGCCAGGACAGCTACTACTATAATTCACCCCTCCGCTTT
CASSQDSYYYNSPLRF
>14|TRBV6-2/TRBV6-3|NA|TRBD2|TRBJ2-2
TGTGCCGGCACCCAACTGGGGGGGACCGGGAAGCTGTTTTTT
CAGTQLGGTGKLFF
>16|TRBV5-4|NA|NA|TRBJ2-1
TGTGCCAGCAGCTCGGGATTCGGGACGGCAGGCAATGAGCAGTTCTTC
CASSSGFGTAGNEQFF
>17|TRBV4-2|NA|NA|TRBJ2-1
TGTGCCAGCAGCCAAGAGATTGCAGGGGCAACCTACAATGAGCAGTTCTTC
CASSQEIAGATYNEQFF
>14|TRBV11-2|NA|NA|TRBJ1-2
TGTGCCAGCAGCCTTGACCTGGGTAACTATGGCTACACCTTC
CASSLDLGNYGYTF
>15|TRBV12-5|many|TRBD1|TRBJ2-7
TGTGCTAGTGGCCCGGGGACAGGTAGATTCTACGAGCAGTACTTC
CASGPGTGRFYEQYF
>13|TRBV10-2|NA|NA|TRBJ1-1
TGCGCCAACAACCCGGGGGGGAACACTGAAGCTTTCTTT
CANNPGGNTEAFF
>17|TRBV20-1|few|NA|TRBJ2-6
TGCAGTGCTTTTCCCCAAGGAGTAAGCTCTGAGGCCAACGTCCTGACTTTC
CSAFPQGVSSEANVLTF
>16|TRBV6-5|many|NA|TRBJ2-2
TGTGCCAGCAGTTACTCCGGCTCGAAAGGGACCGGGGAGCTGTTTTTT
CASSYSGSKGTGELFF
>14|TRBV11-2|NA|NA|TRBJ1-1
TGTGCTAGCAGCTTAGATTTCGACAGGCCGGAAACTTTCTTT
CASSLDFDRPETFF
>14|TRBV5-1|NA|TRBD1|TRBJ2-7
TGCGCCAACAGCAATGGACAGGGACTCAACGAGCAGTACTTC
CANSNGQGLNEQYF
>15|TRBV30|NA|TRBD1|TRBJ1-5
TGTGCCTGGAGCATAGGGACAGCTACTAATCAGCCCCAGCATTTT
CAWSIGTATNQPQHF
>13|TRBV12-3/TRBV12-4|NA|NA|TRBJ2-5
TGTGCCGGCAGTTTAGACAGGCAAGAGACCCAGTACTTC
CAGSLDRQETQYF